This T cell receptor beta chain was sequenced for a study of a mutant IDH1 vaccine in newly diagnosed glioma. Study background: Patients received vaccination from 4-6 weeks after radiotherapy alone, or with temozolomide cycles. Study-wide findings and caveats: Pseudoprogression seemingly bore no relation to changes in top peripheral T cell clonotypes.

On this clone itself: Its antigen is as yet unknown.

Time point meaning: week 23, last vaccination. The content of each vaccine dose was 300 ug of mutant IDH1 20-mer peptide, and topical imiquimod accompanied it. Profiled with immunoSEQ multiplex PCR; TCRdb holds only in-frame clones, not every one. Of approximately 57,000 clones listed, about 81% were seen once; the top ten hold approximately 7.6%. Germline loops: CDR1 MNHEY, CDR2 SVGAGI. Trimming cost V 2 bases and J 1 base; bases outside gene matches: 7. The length of the CDR3 is 16 residues. This chain uses TRBV6-5 with TRBJ1-1; 7 bases are a match to TRBD1. The TCR sequence derives from a woman aged 40 to 50 with glioma. Some clones in this sample may be carry-over from other donors' samples. The sample was PBMCs, taken from a glioma patient whose treatment included an IDH1 peptide vaccine. The CDR3 DNA reads TGTGCCAGCAGTTACGGCAACAGGGGCTCGAACACTGAAGCTTTCTTT. This codes for CASSYGNRGSNTEAFF.